The source of this T cell receptor (beta chain) is a study of cytomegalovirus exposure and HLA in healthy donors. General study results and limits: That first-cohort TCR clusters tended to co-occur in the approximately 120 validation repertoires was found in a later analysis.

Assay: immunoSEQ multiplex PCR; the TCRdb copy retains only in-frame clones and omits some. The sample has some 160,000 clones, approximately 90% seen once. V lost 8 bases and J lost 3; bases outside the gene matches: 6. The CDR3 consists of 13 residues. In germline, CDR1 is SGHDT, CDR2 YYEEEE. About this clone itself: Its specificity is unknown.

The V and J genes are TRBV5-6 and TRBJ2-7; 9 bases line up with TRBD1. The sequence was obtained from a man aged 18 to 30 in good health and CMV-seronegative. The sample was PBMCs. The CDR3 here is CASMTGGVYEQYF. The CDR3 nucleotides are TGTGCCAGTATGACAGGGGGTGTCTACGAGCAGTACTTC.